The entry below gives a single T cell receptor (beta chain) sequence along with its context. The CDR3 contains 15 residues. Germline values: CDR1 SGHKS, CDR2 YYEKEE (reference sequence). Trimming removed 5 bases from V and 7 bases from J; junction bases left unmatched: 10. Original processing notes: Researchers report that nucleated cell counts were estimated from reference gene primer amplification. Sequencing was performed with immunoSEQ multiplex PCR; in TCRdb, only in-frame clones are kept and a portion is missing. V and J calls and clone size come straight from that table; D and trimming were deduced from the DNA. The sample consists of 86,000 or so clones, about four fifths of them appearing once. The data were taken from a study of blood T cell repertoires in COVID-19.

The gene calls are TRBV5-5 and TRBJ1-4, with 8 bases aligning to TRBD1. What was sequenced was peripheral blood. This receptor was identified in a woman older than 75 with acute or convalescent COVID-19. The CDR3 protein is CASRLQGVIGEKLFF. CDR3 DNA sequence: TGTGCCAGCAGGCTACAGGGGGTGATCGGTGAAAAACTGTTTTTT.